This T cell receptor (beta chain) was recovered during a study of identical twins. Study results and caveats: Alpha sequences that were out-of-frame and twin-shared showed an excess of low generation probability.

Only a few counts were recorded for this clonotype. Its antigen is as yet unknown. TCRdb used MiXCR to reprocess the 5' RACE reads, holding one entry per CDR3 protein. The data hold 350,000 to 400,000 distinct CDR3 sequences, with 9% observed a single time. Each donor (without exception) was a healthy Caucasian. From germline, CDR1 is SNHLY and CDR2 FYNNEI. The CDR3 has 19 amino acids. V lost 6 bases, J lost 3 bases, and 13 bases stayed unmatched. This TCR was sampled from a woman in her forties or fifties in good health. The chain employs TRBV2 and TRBJ2-1; 14 nucleotides match TRBD2. The sample was naive T cells sorted from blood. CDR3 sequence (DNA): TGTGCCAGCAGGTATCCGGGACTAGCGGGAGAGGAGGGCTACAATGAGCAGTTCTTC. Protein: CASRYPGLAGEEGYNEQFF.